This T cell receptor (beta chain) appears in the sequencing data of a study of sequential checkpoint blockade in melanoma. Documented treatment: randomized to nivolumab then ipilimumab (arm A) or the reverse (arm B). No patient had prior DNA-damaging chemotherapy. Only in-frame clones appear in the TCRdb table, and some are missing; sequencing was by immunoSEQ multiplex PCR. The profile shows fewer than 40,000 clones, less than 90% of them singletons. This receptor was identified in a human donor with melanoma. The sequences come from CD8+ T cells sorted from blood (inferred from file names), collected from a patient given nivolumab and ipilimumab in sequence.

CDR3 amino acids: CSVEGASGSYEQYF. The CDR3 DNA is TGCAGCGTTGAAGGGGCTAGCGGGTCCTACGAGCAGTACTTC. The chain uses TRBV29-1 and TRBJ2-7; 8 bases fit TRBD2. V dropped 1 base and J dropped 1; count of bases not matched to a gene: 3. The germline CDR1 and CDR2 sequences are SQVTM and ANQGSEA. This CDR3 has 14 amino acids.